What follows describes a single T cell receptor beta chain. This record comes from a study of blood T cell repertoires in COVID-19. Study information: Acute and convalescent COVID-19 specimens originated in the United States, Italy and Spain. The cDNA or gDNA used as material had been derived from T cells, B-cell-depleted T cells, or PBMCs.

This CDR3 contains 13 residues. V dropped 5 bases and J dropped 7 bases, with 14 bases sitting between them. The germline gives CDR1 SGHDN, CDR2 FVKESK. The table came from immunoSEQ multiplex PCR; TCRdb's copy has only in-frame clones and leaves some out. Of roughly 70,000 clones listed, approximately 71% are singletons. Sequenced input: peripheral blood. The chain couples TRBV14 to TRBJ1-1; D ambiguous. This sequence was found in a man aged 65 to 79 with COVID-19, enrolled during active disease. DNA for the CDR3: TGTGCCAGCAGCTTAAGAGGGAAAAGTGAAGCTTTCTTT. It is translated as CASSLRGKSEAFF.